The source of this T cell receptor (beta chain) is a study of shared clonotypes between healthy human individuals. Looking at the study overall: Donor ages ranged 18 to 49 years: a couple of women, three men.

The CDR3 runs 13 residues. V was trimmed by 7 bases and J by 3 bases, leaving 13 bases between them. Germline V gene lookup returns CDR1 SQVTM and CDR2 ANQGSEA. Naive CD4+ cells were CD45RA-selected; the remaining cells were memory. The assay was immunoSEQ multiplex PCR, and TCRdb's table has in-frame clones only and misses some. The sample contains around 1.5 million clones, around 98% of which appear only once. The origin of this receptor is a man in his thirties or forties in good health. Sequenced sample: naive CD4+ T cells sorted from blood. Subset specified: CD45RA+ positively selected. The V and J genes are TRBV29-1 and TRBJ2-1; TRBD1 or TRBD2 may be the D gene (5 bases each). The CDR3 DNA reads TGCAGCGGGAATATTGGGGGCTACAATGAGCAGTTCTTC. Its protein is CSGNIGGYNEQFF.